This T cell receptor beta chain is from a study of blood T cells in healthy people across ages. General study findings and limits: Relative to aged donors, long-lived donors carried more naive CD4+ cells and displayed higher diversity. CMV status of donors was not determined, possibly confounding expanded clonotype changes.

The authors ran a second PCR of 7 to 11 cycles using a sample-barcoded 5' primer and a J-beta primer mix. Template switching added a 12-random-nucleotide identifier to every cDNA molecule. Per sample, CDR3-containing paired-end reads numbered at least 2.5 million. TCRdb re-called the 5' RACE reads with MiXCR, one entry per CDR3 protein. The table lists about 1.7 million distinct CDR3 sequences, 28% of them singletons. The germline V gene encodes CDR1 SGHTA and CDR2 FQGNSA. J was trimmed by 7 bases and V by 0 bases; bases with no gene match: 6. The CDR3 runs to 15 residues. Points on this clonotype: Its specificity is not known.

The receptor comes from a young woman in good health. The V and J genes are TRBV7-2 and TRBJ2-5, with 9 bases lining up with TRBD1. Sequencing was carried out using blood. The CDR3 is CASSLAGTGSGTQYF. CDR3 DNA: TGTGCCAGCAGCTTAGCGGGGACAGGGTCGGGGACCCAGTACTTC.